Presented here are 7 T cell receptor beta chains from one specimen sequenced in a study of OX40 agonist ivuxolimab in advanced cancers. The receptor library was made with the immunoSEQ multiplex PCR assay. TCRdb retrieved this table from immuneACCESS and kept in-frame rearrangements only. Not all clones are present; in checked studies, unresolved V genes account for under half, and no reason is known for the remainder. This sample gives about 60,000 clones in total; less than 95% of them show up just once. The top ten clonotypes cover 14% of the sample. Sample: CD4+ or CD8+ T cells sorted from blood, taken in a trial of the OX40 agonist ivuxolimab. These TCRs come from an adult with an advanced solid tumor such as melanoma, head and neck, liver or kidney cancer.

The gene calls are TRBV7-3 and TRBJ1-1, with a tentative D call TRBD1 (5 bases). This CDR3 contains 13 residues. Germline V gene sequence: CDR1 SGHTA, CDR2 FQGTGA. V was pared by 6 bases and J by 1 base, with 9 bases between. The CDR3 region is CASRLDRNTEAFF. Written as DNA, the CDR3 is TGTGCCAGCAGACTAGACAGGAACACTGAAGCTTTCTTT.

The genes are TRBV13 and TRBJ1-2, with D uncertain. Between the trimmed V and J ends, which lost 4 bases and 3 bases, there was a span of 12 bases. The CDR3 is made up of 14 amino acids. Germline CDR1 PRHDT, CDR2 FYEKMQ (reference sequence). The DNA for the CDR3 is TGTGCCAGCAGCTACCAACAGCGCGACTATGGCTACACCTTC. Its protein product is CASSYQQRDYGYTF.

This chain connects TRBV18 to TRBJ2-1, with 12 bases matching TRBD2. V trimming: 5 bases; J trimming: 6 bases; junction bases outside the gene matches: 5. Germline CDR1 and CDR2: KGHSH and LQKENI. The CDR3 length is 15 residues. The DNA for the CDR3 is TGTGCCAGCTCATCCCCTAGCGGGAGGGGCAATGAGCAGTTCTTC. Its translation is CASSSPSGRGNEQFF.

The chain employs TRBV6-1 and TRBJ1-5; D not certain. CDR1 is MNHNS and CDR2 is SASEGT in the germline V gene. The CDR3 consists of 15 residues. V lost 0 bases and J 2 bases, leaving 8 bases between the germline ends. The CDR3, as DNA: TGTGCCAGCAGTGAAGCCAGCGCGGGCAATCAGCCCCAGCATTTT. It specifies CASSEASAGNQPQHF.

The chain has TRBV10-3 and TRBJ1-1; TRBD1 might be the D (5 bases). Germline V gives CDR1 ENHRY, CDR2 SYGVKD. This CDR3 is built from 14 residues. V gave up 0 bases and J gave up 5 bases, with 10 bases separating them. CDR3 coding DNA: TGTGCCATCAGTGAGTCACGGAGGGGAACTGAAGCTTTCTTT. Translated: CAISESRRGTEAFF.

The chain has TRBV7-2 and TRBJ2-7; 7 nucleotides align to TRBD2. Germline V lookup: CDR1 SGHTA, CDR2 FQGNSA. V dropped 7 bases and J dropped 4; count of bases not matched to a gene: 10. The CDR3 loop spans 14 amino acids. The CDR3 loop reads CASTKGGRDYEQYF. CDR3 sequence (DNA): TGTGCCAGCACGAAGGGTGGGAGGGATTACGAGCAGTACTTC.

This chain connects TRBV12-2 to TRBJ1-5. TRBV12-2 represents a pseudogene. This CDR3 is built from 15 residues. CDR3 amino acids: CASRPGRANNQPQHF. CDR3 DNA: TGTGCAAGTCGCCCCGGGCGAGCGAACAATCAGCCCCAGCATTTT.